The T cell receptor (beta chain) described here comes from a study of beta chain features in type 1 diabetes. Study-wide background: Cell yields, gender and age were comparable in patients and healthy donors. Findings and limits, study-wide: There was a possibility that cDNA sequencing over-represented cells with high TCR expression.

V was shortened by 5 bases and J by 1 base, with 16 bases between the two germline ends. The CDR3 consists of 16 residues. Looked up from germline, CDR1 is ENHRY and CDR2 is SYGVKD. Remarks on this clone: The antigen remains unidentified.

The sequenced template was cDNA made from the entire isolated RNA. Assay: immunoSEQ multiplex PCR; the TCRdb copy retains only in-frame clones and omits some. The sample lists fewer than 500,000 clones; approximately 15% were seen once. This rearrangement joins TRBV10-3 to TRBJ2-3; D is possibly TRBD1 (6 bases). Material for sequencing was naive CD4+ T cells from blood. This TCR was recovered from a man younger than 40 in good health. For the CDR3, the DNA is TGTGCCATCAGTCCGGGGACGGACAGCCGCACAGATACGCAGTATTTT. Protein sequence: CAISPGTDSRTDTQYF.